The TCR beta chain under discussion was sequenced for a study of T cell responses to AZD1222 COVID-19 vaccine. As concerns this clone: Its antigen remains unidentified.

Only in-frame clones appear in the TCRdb table, and some are missing; sequencing was by immunoSEQ multiplex PCR. The table has approximately 190,000 clones, approximately 92% seen once. Study-level findings and limits: After two AZD1222 doses, spike-specific TCR breadth and depth rose versus day 0.

Looked up from germline, CDR1 is MDHEN and CDR2 is SYDVKM. Trimming shortened V by 5 bases and J by 4 bases, and 11 bases separated the two germline ends. This CDR3 region has 13 residues. The receptor was derived from an adult in good health. This sample comprised peripheral blood, obtained on day 0 of AZD1222 vaccination. The chain recombines TRBV28 with TRBJ1-1; no clear D gene. CDR3 residues: CASSPRRGTEAFF. CDR3 nucleotides: TGTGCCAGCAGTCCGAGGAGAGGCACTGAAGCTTTCTTT.